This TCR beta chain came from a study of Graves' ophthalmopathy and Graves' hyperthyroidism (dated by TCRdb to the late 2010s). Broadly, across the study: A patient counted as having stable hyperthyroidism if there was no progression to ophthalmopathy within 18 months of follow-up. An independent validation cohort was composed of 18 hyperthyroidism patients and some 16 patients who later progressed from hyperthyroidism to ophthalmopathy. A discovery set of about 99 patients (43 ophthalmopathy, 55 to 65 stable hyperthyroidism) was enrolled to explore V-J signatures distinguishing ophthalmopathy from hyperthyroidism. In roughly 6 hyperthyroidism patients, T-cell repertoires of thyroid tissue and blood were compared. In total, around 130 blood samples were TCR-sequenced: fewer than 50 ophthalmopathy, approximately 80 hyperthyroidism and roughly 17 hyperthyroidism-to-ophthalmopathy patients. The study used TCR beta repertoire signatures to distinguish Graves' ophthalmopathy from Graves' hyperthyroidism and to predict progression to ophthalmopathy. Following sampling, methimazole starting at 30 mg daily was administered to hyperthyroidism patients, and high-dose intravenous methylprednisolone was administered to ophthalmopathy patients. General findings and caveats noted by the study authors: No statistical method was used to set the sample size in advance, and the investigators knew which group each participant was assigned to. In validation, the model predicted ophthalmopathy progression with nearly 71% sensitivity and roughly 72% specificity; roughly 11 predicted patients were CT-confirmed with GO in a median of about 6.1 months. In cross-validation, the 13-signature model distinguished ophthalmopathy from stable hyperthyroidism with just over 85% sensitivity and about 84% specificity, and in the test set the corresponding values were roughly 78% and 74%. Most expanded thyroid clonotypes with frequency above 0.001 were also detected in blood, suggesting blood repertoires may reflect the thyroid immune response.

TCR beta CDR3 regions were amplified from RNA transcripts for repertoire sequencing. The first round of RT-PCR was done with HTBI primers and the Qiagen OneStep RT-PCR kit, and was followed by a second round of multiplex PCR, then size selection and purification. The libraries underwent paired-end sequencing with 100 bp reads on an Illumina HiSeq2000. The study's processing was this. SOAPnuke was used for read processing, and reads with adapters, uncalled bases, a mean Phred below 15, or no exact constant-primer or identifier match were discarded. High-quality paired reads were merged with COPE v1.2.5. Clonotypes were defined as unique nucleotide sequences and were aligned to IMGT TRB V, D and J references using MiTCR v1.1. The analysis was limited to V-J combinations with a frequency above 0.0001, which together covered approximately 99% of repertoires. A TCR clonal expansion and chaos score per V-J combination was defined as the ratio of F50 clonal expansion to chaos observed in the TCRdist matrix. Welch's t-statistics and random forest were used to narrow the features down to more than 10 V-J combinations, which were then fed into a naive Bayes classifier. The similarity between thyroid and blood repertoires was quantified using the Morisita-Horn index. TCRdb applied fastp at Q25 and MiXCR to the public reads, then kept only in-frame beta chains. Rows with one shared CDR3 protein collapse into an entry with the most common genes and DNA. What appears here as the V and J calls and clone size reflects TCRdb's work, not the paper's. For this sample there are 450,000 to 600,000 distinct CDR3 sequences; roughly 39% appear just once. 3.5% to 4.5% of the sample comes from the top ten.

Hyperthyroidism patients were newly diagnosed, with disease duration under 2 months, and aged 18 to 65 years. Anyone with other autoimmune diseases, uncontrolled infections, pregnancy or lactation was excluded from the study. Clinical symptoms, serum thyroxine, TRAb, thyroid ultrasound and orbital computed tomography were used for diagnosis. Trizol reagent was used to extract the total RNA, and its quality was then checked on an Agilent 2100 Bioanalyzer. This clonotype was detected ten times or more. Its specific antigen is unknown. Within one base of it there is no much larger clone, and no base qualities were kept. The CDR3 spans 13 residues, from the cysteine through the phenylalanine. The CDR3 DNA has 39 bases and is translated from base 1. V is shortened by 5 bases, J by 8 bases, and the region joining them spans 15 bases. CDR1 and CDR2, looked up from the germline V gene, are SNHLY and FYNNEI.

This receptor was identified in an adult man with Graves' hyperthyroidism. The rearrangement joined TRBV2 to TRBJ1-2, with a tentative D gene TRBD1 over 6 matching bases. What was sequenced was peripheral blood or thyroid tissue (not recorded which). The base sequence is TGTGCCAGCAGTATTATCGGGGGCGCAGGCTACACCTTC. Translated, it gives CASSIIGGAGYTF.